These T cell receptor beta chains were read from a single sample in a study of monozygotic twins with inflammatory bowel disease. TCRdb re-called the 5' RACE reads and gives one entry per CDR3 protein, without DNA. This repertoire includes some 150,000 distinct CDR3 sequences. The sequenced sample was blood. These receptors all come from a human donor with ulcerative colitis or Crohn's disease, or a healthy co-twin of an affected twin (not recorded which). CDR3s include the opening cysteine and the closing phenylalanine or tryptophan.

TRBV20-1	TRBJ2-2	CSANPDANTGELFF
TRBV7-2	TRBJ2-7	CASSRGGYHEQYF
TRBV7-2	TRBJ2-7	CASSLAPSGNSYEQYF
TRBV19	TRBJ2-4	CASRAFVSAKNIQYF
TRBV7-2	TRBJ2-3	CASRALTDTQYF
TRBV7-2	TRBJ2-5	CASSLGASGSGQETQYF
TRBV5-1	TRBJ2-3	CASSSTDTQYF
TRBV5-1	TRBJ2-7	CASSDGTSGFQYEQYF
TRBV20-1	TRBJ2-1	CSATGRRGLGNEQFF
TRBV29-1	TRBJ2-7	CSVILLTYEQYF
TRBV5-1	TRBJ2-7	CASSLGPGQDPYEQYF
TRBV9	TRBJ1-2	CASSVVAQENGYTF
TRBV6-2/TRBV6-3	TRBJ2-2	CASEIYTNTGELFF
TRBV5-6	TRBJ1-6	CASSLGADNSPLHF
TRBV12-3/TRBV12-4	TRBJ1-6	CASSPSQGSNSPLHF
TRBV29-1	TRBJ2-7	CSVEGGGEQYF
TRBV25-1	TRBJ1-1	CASSEFGGSTEAFF
TRBV29-1	TRBJ2-1	CSGGGELFNEQFF
TRBV20-1	TRBJ1-1	CSARDPRIFTEAFF
TRBV7-9	TRBJ1-4	CASSLPTGQGSEKLFF
TRBV20-1	TRBJ2-3	CSAASGGLTDTQYF
TRBV12-3/TRBV12-4	TRBJ1-5	CASSTGTGGLLNQPQHF
TRBV20-1	TRBJ2-1	CSAMDRGVWNEQFF
TRBV7-3	TRBJ2-2	CASSLPSGELFF
TRBV5-1	TRBJ2-7	CASSRQGSYEQYF
TRBV2	TRBJ2-1	CASRKQGSVNEQFF
TRBV6-2/TRBV6-3	TRBJ1-2	CASSYSNAGYPYGYTF
TRBV5-1	TRBJ1-4	CASSLAGSGGEKLFF